A single count supports the clone carrying this TCR beta chain. Measured with immunoSEQ multiplex PCR; TCRdb has only the in-frame clones, and not every one. The data show 95,000 to 150,000 clones, with about 90% seen just once and 1.1% held by the top ten. Germline V lookup: CDR1 KGHDR, CDR2 SFDVKD. The CDR3 consists of 14 residues. V gave up 6 bases and J gave up 2 bases; unmatched junction bases: 4. The data derive from a study of T cell responses to AZD1222 COVID-19 vaccine. The rearrangement links TRBV24-1 to TRBJ2-7; 9 bases fit TRBD1. The sample was peripheral blood, taken on day 0 of AZD1222 vaccination. The source of this sequence is an adult in good health. The CDR3 is CATSWDRVTYEQYF. CDR3 coding DNA: TGTGCCACCAGTTGGGACAGGGTCACCTACGAGCAGTACTTC.